This T cell receptor beta chain originates from a study of regulatory T cells in long-lasting Graves disease. After removal of 6 bases from V and 7 bases from J, the junction contained 8 bases not matched to a gene. CDR3 length: 12 residues. In germline, CDR1 is DFQATT, CDR2 SNEGSKA (reference sequence). This clonotype was counted a few times. iRepertoire HTBI primers and Arm-PCR of CDR3 regions built TCR beta libraries. TCRdb redid the calling of the multiplex PCR reads with MiXCR, one entry per CDR3 protein. Here the sample spans a few hundred thousand distinct CDR3 sequences, around a quarter being singletons. Sample time point: persistent/refractory GD, antithyroid drugs over 5 years with positive TRAb. Preparation of the TCR library used RNA extracted from PBMCs.

The rearrangement uses TRBV20-1 and TRBJ1-2, with 7 positions matching TRBD1. The starting material was peripheral blood mononuclear cells (PBMCs), obtained when the disease was refractory, from a patient treated with antithyroid drugs. This TCR was sampled from a female donor with Graves disease. The CDR3, as DNA: TGCAGTGCCTACGACAGGGTTGGTGGCTACACCTTC. Its protein is CSAYDRVGGYTF.